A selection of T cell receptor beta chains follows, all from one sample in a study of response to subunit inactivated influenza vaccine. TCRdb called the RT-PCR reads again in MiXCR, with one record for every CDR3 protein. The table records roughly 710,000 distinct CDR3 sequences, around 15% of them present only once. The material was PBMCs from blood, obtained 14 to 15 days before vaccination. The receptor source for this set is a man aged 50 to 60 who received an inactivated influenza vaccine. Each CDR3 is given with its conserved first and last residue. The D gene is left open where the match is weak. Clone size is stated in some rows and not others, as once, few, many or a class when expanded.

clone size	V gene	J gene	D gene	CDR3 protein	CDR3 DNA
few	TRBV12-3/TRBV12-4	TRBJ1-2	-	CASRRDGGRGYTF	TGTGCCAGCAGAAGGGACGGCGGACGCGGCTACACCTTC
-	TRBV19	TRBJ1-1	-	CTGDWDTEAFF	TGTACGGGGGATTGGGACACTGAAGCTTTCTTT
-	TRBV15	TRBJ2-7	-	CATSSKRLGGYEQYF	TGTGCCACCAGCAGTAAACGGCTAGGCGGCTACGAGCAGTACTTC
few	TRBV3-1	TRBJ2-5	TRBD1	CASSRSPPGQGPETQYF	TGTGCCAGCAGCCGGTCTCCCCCGGGACAGGGTCCAGAGACCCAGTACTTC
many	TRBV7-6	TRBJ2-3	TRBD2	CASSLLAGKTDTQYF	TGTGCCAGCAGCTTACTAGCGGGAAAAACAGATACGCAGTATTTT
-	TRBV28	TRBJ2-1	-	CASSSRDLKEFF	TGTGCCAGCAGTTCGCGGGACCTAAAGGAGTTCTTC
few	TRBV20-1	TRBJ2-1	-	CSASRPEQFF	TGCAGTGCGAGTCGACCCGAGCAGTTCTTC
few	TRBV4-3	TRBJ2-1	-	CASSLSPSDNSYNEQFF	TGCGCCAGCAGCCTCTCACCAAGTGACAATTCCTACAATGAGCAGTTCTTC
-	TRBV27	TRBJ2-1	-	CASSNLLSEQFF	TGTGCCAGCAGTAACCTCTTGAGTGAGCAGTTCTTC
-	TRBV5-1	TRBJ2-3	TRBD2	CASSLMGLAGETDTQYF	TGCGCCAGCAGCTTGATGGGACTAGCGGGGGAGACAGATACGCAGTATTTT
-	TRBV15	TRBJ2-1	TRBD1	CATKGQGLDNEQFF	TGTGCCACCAAGGGACAGGGGCTTGACAATGAGCAGTTCTTC
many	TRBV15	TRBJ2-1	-	CATSRVKGEQFF	TGTGCCACCAGCAGAGTAAAGGGGGAGCAGTTCTTC
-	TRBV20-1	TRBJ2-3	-	CSARSSGGPGGTDTQYF	TGCAGTGCTAGATCTTCTGGGGGACCGGGAGGCACAGATACGCAGTATTTT
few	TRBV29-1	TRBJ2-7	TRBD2	CSVVTSGRAYEQYF	TGCAGCGTTGTAACTAGCGGGAGGGCCTACGAGCAGTACTTC
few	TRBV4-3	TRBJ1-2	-	CASSPERDYGYTF	TGCGCCAGCAGCCCCGAACGGGACTATGGCTACACCTTC
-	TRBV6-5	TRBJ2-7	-	CASSYSDKGYEQYF	TGTGCCAGCAGTTACTCCGACAAGGGTTACGAGCAGTACTTC
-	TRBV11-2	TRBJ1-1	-	CASSLVGREAFF	TGTGCCAGCAGCTTAGTCGGGCGTGAAGCTTTCTTT
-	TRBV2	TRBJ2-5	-	CASSVDPANTKGTQYF	TGTGCCAGCAGTGTCGATCCAGCTAATACCAAAGGGACCCAGTACTTC
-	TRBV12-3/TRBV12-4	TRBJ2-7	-	CASSLPGEQYF	TGTGCCAGCAGTTTGCCAGGGGAGCAGTACTTC
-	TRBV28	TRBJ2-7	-	CASSQYRLGEQYF	TGTGCCAGCAGCCAATACAGGTTAGGCGAGCAGTACTTC
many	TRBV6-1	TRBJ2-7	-	CAGSTFGYEQYF	TGTGCCGGGTCTACCTTTGGCTACGAGCAGTACTTC
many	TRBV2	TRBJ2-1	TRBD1	CASSEDRGSYNEQFF	TGTGCCAGCAGTGAGGACAGGGGGTCCTACAATGAGCAGTTCTTC
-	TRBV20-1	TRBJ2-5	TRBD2	CSARPGLAGYQETQYF	TGCAGTGCTAGGCCGGGACTAGCGGGCTACCAAGAGACCCAGTACTTC
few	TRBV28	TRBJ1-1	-	CASSPQQMNTEAFF	TGTGCCAGCAGTCCTCAACAGATGAACACTGAAGCTTTCTTT
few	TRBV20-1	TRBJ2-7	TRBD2	CSASLPGLPNYEQYF	TGCAGTGCTTCCCTTCCGGGACTACCGAACTACGAGCAGTACTTC
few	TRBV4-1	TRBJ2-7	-	CASSQGWGTLEQYF	TGCGCCAGCAGCCAAGGATGGGGAACCCTCGAGCAGTACTTC
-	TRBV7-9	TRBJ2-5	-	CASSLGVGLQETQYF	TGTGCCAGCAGCTTAGGGGTGGGCCTCCAAGAGACCCAGTACTTC
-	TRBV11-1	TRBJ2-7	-	CASRHRTAPMEQYF	TGTGCCAGCAGACATCGGACAGCGCCCATGGAGCAGTACTTC
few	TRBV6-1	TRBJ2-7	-	CASSDWGRRRSYEQYF	TGTGCCAGCAGTGATTGGGGCAGGAGGCGATCCTACGAGCAGTACTTC
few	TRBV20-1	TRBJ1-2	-	CSASSPDYTF	TGCAGTGCTAGCAGTCCGGACTACACCTTC
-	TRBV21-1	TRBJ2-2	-	CASPHARYTGELFF	TGTGCCAGCCCCCATGCTCGGTACACCGGGGAGCTGTTTTTT
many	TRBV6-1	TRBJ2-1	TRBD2	CASRSTDGTSVLNEQFF	TGTGCCAGCAGATCCACCGACGGGACTAGCGTTTTGAATGAGCAGTTCTTC
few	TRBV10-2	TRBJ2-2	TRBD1	CASEPDRVNTGELFF	TGCGCCAGCGAACCGGACAGGGTGAACACCGGGGAGCTGTTTTTT
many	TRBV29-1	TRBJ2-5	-	CSLRSGGVRETQYF	TGCAGCTTACGATCAGGCGGAGTGCGAGAGACCCAGTACTTC
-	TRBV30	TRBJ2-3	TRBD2	CASRALSGGADTQYF	TGTGCCTCTAGAGCCCTAAGCGGGGGGGCAGATACGCAGTATTTT
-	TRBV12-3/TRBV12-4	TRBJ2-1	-	CASSLAIHNEQFF	TGTGCCAGCAGTCTAGCTATCCACAATGAGCAGTTCTTC
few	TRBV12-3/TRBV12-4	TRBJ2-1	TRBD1	CASSFARTGLRDEQFF	TGTGCCAGCAGTTTTGCGAGGACAGGGTTACGGGATGAGCAGTTCTTC
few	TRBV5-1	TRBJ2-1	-	CASSLAGPYPSNYNEQFF	TGCGCCAGCAGCTTGGCCGGACCCTATCCCTCAAACTACAATGAGCAGTTCTTC
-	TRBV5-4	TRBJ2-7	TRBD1	CASSLGRQGGTDEQYF	TGTGCCAGCAGCTTGGGAAGACAGGGGGGGACGGACGAGCAGTACTTC
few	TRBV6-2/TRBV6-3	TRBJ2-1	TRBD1	CASSWGQANEQFF	TGTGCCAGCAGTTGGGGACAGGCCAATGAGCAGTTCTTC
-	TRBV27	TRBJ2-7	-	CASSDTGGHYEQYF	TGTGCCAGCAGCGACACAGGCGGTCACTACGAGCAGTACTTC
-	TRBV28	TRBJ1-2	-	CASSFLDFRGYTF	TGTGCCAGCAGTTTCTTGGATTTCAGAGGCTACACCTTC
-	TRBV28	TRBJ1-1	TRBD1	CASRKGAWTEAFF	TGTGCCAGCAGGAAGGGGGCCTGGACTGAAGCTTTCTTT
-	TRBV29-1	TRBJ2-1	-	CSVANTDYNEQFF	TGCAGCGTAGCTAATACCGACTACAATGAGCAGTTCTTC
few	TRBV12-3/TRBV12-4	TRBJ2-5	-	CASSLKFLGSGETQYF	TGTGCCAGCAGTTTAAAGTTTTTGGGGTCGGGAGAGACCCAGTACTTC
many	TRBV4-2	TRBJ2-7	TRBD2	CASSPRTSGDSYEQYF	TGTGCCAGCAGCCCCAGGACTAGCGGGGACTCCTACGAGCAGTACTTC
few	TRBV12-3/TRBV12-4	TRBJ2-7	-	CASSSSGRSSYEQYF	TGTGCCAGCAGCTCCTCCGGCCGCTCCTCCTACGAGCAGTACTTC
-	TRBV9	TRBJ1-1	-	CASSPDWNTEAFF	TGTGCCAGCAGCCCAGATTGGAACACTGAAGCTTTCTTT
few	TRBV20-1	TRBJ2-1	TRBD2	CSARLREAMGEQFF	TGCAGTGCTAGATTGCGGGAGGCCATGGGGGAGCAGTTCTTC
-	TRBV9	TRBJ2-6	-	CASTHSISGANVLSF	TGTGCCAGCACCCACAGCATCTCTGGGGCCAACGTCCTGTCTTTC